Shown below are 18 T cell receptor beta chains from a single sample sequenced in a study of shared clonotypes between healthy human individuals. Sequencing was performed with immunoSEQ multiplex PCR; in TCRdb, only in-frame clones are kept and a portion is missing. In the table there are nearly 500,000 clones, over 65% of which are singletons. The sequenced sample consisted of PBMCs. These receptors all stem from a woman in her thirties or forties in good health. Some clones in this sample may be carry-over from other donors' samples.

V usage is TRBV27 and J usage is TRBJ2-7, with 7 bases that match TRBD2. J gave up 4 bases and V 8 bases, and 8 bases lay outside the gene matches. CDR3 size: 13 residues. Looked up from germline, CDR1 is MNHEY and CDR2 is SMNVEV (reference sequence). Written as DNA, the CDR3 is TGTGCCAGCGCCCGGGACTATGTATACGAGCAGTACTTC. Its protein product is CASARDYVYEQYF.

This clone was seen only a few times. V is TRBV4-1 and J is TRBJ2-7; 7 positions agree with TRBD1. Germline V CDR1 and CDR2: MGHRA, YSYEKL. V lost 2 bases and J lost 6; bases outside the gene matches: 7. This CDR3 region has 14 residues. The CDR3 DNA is TGCGCCAGCAGCCAACTACAGGGGTGGTCCGAGCAGTACTTC. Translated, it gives CASSQLQGWSEQYF.

This chain's CDR3 is CASSQEGTGPRGEALHF. The CDR3 nucleotides are TGTGCCAGCAGCCAAGAGGGGACAGGCCCCCGCGGTGAGGCCCTCCACTTT. The rearrangement uses TRBV4-2 and TRBJ1-6; 8 bases are a match to TRBD1. The CDR3 loop spans 17 amino acids. The V segment lost 0 bases and the J segment 14 bases; nucleotides outside the gene matches: 15. Per germline, CDR1 LGHNA and CDR2 YNFKEQ.

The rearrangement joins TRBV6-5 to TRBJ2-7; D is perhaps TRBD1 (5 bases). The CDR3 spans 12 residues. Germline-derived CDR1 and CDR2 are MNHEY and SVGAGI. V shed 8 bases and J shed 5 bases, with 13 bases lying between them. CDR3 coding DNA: TGTGCCAGCTCTAGGGGTGAGGACGAGCAGTACTTC. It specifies CASSRGEDEQYF.

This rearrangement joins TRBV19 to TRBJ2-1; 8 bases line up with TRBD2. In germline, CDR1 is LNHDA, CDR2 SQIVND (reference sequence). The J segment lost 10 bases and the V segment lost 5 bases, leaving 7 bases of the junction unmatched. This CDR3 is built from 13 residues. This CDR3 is CASSPLAGREQFF. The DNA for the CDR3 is TGTGCCAGTAGTCCCCTAGCGGGTCGCGAGCAGTTCTTC.

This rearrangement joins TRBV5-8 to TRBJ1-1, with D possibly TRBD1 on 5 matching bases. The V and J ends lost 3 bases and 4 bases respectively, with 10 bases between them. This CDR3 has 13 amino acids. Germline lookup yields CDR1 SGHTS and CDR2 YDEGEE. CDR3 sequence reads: CASSSRVRTEAFF. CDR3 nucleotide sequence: TGTGCCAGCAGCTCCAGGGTTCGCACTGAAGCTTTCTTT.

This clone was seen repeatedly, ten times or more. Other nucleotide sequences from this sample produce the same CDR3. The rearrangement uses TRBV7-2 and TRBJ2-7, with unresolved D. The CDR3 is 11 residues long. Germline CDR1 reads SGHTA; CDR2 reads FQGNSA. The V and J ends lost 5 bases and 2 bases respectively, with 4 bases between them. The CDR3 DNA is TGTGCCAGCAGCCCCGCCTACGAGCAGTACTTC. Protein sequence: CASSPAYEQYF.

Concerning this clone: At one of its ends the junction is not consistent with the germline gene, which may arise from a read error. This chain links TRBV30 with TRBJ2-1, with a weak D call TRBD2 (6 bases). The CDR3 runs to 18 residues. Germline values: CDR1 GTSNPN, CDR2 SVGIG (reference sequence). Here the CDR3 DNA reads TGTGCCTGGAGTGCGTCCGACTCCCTCGGGAGTTGGTACAATGAGCAGCTCTTC. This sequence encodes CAWSASDSLGSWYNEQLF.

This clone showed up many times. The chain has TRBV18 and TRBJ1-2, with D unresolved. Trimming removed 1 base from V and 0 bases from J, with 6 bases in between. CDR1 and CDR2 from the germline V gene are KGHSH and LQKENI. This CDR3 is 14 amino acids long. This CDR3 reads CASSPQPANYGYTF. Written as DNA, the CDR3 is TGTGCCAGCTCACCACAGCCGGCTAACTATGGCTACACCTTC.

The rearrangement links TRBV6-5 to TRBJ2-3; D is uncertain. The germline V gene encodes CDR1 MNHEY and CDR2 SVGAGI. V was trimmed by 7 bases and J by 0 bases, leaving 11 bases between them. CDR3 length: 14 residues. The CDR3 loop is CASTPGFSTDTQYF. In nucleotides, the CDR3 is TGTGCCAGCACCCCAGGTTTTAGCACAGATACGCAGTATTTT.

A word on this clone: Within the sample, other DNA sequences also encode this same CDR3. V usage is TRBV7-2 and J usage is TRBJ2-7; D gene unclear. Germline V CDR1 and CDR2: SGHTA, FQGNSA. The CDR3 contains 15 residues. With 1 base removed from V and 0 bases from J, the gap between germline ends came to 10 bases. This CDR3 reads CASSLVVGSSYEQYF. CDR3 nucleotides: TGTGCCAGCAGCTTAGTGGTCGGAAGCTCCTACGAGCAGTACTTC.

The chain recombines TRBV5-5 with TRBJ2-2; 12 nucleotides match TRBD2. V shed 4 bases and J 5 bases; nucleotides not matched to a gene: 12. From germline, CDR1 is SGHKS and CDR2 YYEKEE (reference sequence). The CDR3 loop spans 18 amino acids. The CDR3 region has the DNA TGTGCCAGCAGCCCTTTAGGACTAGCGGGATCAGGGACCGGGGAGCTGTTTTTT. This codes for CASSPLGLAGSGTGELFF.

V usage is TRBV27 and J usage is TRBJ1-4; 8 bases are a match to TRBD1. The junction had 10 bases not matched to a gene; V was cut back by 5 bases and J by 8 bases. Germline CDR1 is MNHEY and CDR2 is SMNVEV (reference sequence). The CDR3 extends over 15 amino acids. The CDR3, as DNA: TGTGCCAGCAGTGACTCGACAGGGGTAGGGGAAAAACTGTTTTTT. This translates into CASSDSTGVGEKLFF.

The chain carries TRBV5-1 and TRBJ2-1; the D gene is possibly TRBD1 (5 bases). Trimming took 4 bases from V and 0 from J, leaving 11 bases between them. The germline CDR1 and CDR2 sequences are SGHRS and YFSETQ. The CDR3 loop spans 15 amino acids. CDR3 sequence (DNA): TGCGCCAGCAGCCAGACAGTGAGCTCCTACAATGAGCAGTTCTTC. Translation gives CASSQTVSSYNEQFF.

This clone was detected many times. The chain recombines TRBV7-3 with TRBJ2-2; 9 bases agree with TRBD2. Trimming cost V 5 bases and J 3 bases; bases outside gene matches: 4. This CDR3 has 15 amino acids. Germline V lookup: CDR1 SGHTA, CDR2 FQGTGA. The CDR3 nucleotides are TGTGCCAGCAGCCCGTCTAGCGGGGACACCGGGGAGCTGTTTTTT. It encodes CASSPSSGDTGELFF.

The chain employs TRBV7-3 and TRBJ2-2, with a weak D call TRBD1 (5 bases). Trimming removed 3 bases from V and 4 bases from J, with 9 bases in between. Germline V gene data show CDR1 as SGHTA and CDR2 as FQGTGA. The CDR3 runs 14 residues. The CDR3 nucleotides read TGTGCCAGCAGCTTCCAGGGTTCCACCGGGGAGCTGTTTTTT. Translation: CASSFQGSTGELFF.

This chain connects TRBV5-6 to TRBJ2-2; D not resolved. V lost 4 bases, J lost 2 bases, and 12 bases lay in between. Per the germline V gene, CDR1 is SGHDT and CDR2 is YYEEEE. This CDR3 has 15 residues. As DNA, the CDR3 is TGTGCCAGCAGCCCCGGGTTTCCAAACACCGGGGAGCTGTTTTTT. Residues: CASSPGFPNTGELFF.

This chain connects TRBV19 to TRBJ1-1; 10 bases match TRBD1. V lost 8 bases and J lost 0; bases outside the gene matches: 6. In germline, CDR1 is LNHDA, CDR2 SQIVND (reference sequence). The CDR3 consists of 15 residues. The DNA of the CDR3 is TGTGCCAGTGGGGACAGGGGAGGCGTGAACACTGAAGCTTTCTTT. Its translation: CASGDRGGVNTEAFF. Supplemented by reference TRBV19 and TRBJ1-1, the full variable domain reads DGGITQSPKYLFRKEGQNVTLSCEQNLNHDAMYWYRQDPGQGLRLIYYSQIVNDFQKGDIAEGYSVSREKKESFPLTVTSAQKNPTAFYLCASGDRGGVNTEAFFGQGTRLTVV.